These T cell receptor beta chains were read from a single sample in a study of CD8+ T cells in alopecia areata. The data were produced by immunoSEQ multiplex PCR, yet TCRdb's version contains in-frame clones alone and is incomplete. The table lists some 160,000 clones, approximately 65% of them singletons, with roughly a third in the top ten. Sample: CD8+ T cells sorted from blood. The receptors were sampled from a human donor in good health. Each CDR3 is given with its conserved first and last residue. The D gene is left open where the match is weak. Clone size is stated in some rows and not others, as once, few, many or a class when expanded.

v_gene	abundance	d_gene	j_gene	CDR3nt	CDR3aa
TRBV2	.	TRBD1	TRBJ1-2	TGTGCCAGGACAGGGTCCAACTATGGCTACACCTTC	CARTGSNYGYTF
TRBV5-6	.	.	TRBJ2-3	TGTGCCAGCACGGCGGACGCCAGGACATTAAGCACAGATACGCAGTATTTT	CASTADARTLSTDTQYF
TRBV9	.	.	TRBJ2-2	TGTGCCAGCAGCGTAGTAGACGGGGAGCTGTTTTTT	CASSVVDGELFF
TRBV27	.	.	TRBJ1-2	TGTGCCAGCAGTCAGACAGGCGTTAACTATGGCTACACCTTC	CASSQTGVNYGYTF
TRBV28	few	.	TRBJ1-5	TGTGCCAGCAGTTTAGGGGGAGAGAGTCAGCCCCAGCATTTT	CASSLGGESQPQHF
TRBV29-1	.	.	TRBJ2-7	TGCAGCGTTGAGGTCCAGTCCTACGAGCAGTACTTC	CSVEVQSYEQYF
TRBV27	.	.	TRBJ1-1	TGTGCCAGCAGTCCCCAGGAGGTTGCCACTGAAGCTTTCTTT	CASSPQEVATEAFF
TRBV10-3	.	TRBD2	TRBJ2-5	TGTGCCATCAGTGAAGCGGGAGGGCCGAAGAGGGAGACCCAGTACTTC	CAISEAGGPKRETQYF
TRBV29-1	few	.	TRBJ1-1	TGCAGCGTTGAAGAACAGAAGGTCTTGGACACTGAAGCTTTCTTT	CSVEEQKVLDTEAFF
TRBV29-1	.	TRBD1	TRBJ2-7	TGCAGCGTGGGGACAGGCTCCTACGAGCAGTACTTC	CSVGTGSYEQYF
TRBV9	.	.	TRBJ2-1	TGTGCCAGCAGCGAGGCCCACTCCTACAATGAGCAGTTCTTC	CASSEAHSYNEQFF
TRBV7-9	few	.	TRBJ1-2	TGTGCCAGCAGCCCACCGGGACACTCTAACTATGGCTACACCTTC	CASSPPGHSNYGYTF
TRBV7-9	.	.	TRBJ1-1	TGTGCCAGCAGTCGGGGACCTGAAGCTTTCTTT	CASSRGPEAFF
TRBV2	.	.	TRBJ1-4	TGTGCCAGCAGTGACCCGGACAACTCGGATGAAAAACTGTTTTTT	CASSDPDNSDEKLFF
TRBV5-1	.	.	TRBJ2-5	TGCGCCAGCAGCTCGGAGGGTAACCAAGAGACCCAGTACTTC	CASSSEGNQETQYF
TRBV20-1	.	.	TRBJ1-1	TGCAGTGCTGGGAGTCCTGAAGCTTTCTTT	CSAGSPEAFF
TRBV2	.	TRBD1	TRBJ2-3	TGTGCCAGCAGTGAGGCCGGGACAGGGGGGGTAGCTACGGAGGAGCCAGATACGCAGTATTTT	CASSEAGTGGVATEEPDTQYF
TRBV2	.	.	TRBJ2-7	TGTGCCAGCAGTCATACGGCGCTTGTTGGCGAGCAGTACTTC	CASSHTALVGEQYF
TRBV9	.	.	TRBJ2-3	TGTGCCAGCAGCGACCGGCCCACAGATACGCAGTATTTT	CASSDRPTDTQYF
TRBV2	.	.	TRBJ1-2	TGTGCCAGCAGTGAATTCCCCGGCAACTATGGCTACACCTTC	CASSEFPGNYGYTF
TRBV29-1	.	.	TRBJ1-1	TGCAGCGTTGAAGACAGCCGAAACACTGAAGCTTTCTTT	CSVEDSRNTEAFF
TRBV14	.	.	TRBJ1-2	TGTGCCAGCAGCCCCGGACCGATAAACTATGGCTACACCTTC	CASSPGPINYGYTF
TRBV29-1	.	.	TRBJ2-3	TGCAGCGTTGAGGGGCGGGACACCCAGTATTTT	CSVEGRDTQYF
TRBV5-1	few	TRBD2	TRBJ2-1	TGCGCCAGCAGCCTCGGGACTAGCGGCTACAATGAGCAGTTCTTC	CASSLGTSGYNEQFF
TRBV29-1	.	TRBD1	TRBJ1-2	TGCAGCGCTGAACACGACAGGGTCAAAGGCTACACCTTC	CSAEHDRVKGYTF
TRBV19	few	TRBD1	TRBJ2-2	TGTGCCAGTAGTTTTCTACAGGGGGGTACCGGGGAGCTGTTTTTT	CASSFLQGGTGELFF
TRBV29-1	.	.	TRBJ2-1	TGCAGCGTCCAGTTAGCGGCCACTACCTACAATGAGCAGTTCTTC	CSVQLAATTYNEQFF
TRBV29-1	.	.	TRBJ2-3	TGCAGCGTTAGGACGGGGGACACAGATACGCAGTATTTT	CSVRTGDTDTQYF
TRBV25-1	few	.	TRBJ2-5	TGTGCCAGCAGTGAATTTGCAGGGGAAGAGACCCAGTACTTC	CASSEFAGEETQYF
TRBV19	.	TRBD1	TRBJ1-1	TGTGCCAGTAGTCCGGGACAGGTGTCCGAAGCTTTCTTT	CASSPGQVSEAFF
TRBV6-5	.	TRBD1	TRBJ2-2	TGTGCCAGCAGTTACTCGGCAGGGGGCCCCGGGGAGCTGTTTTTT	CASSYSAGGPGELFF
TRBV4-1	few	.	TRBJ2-5	TGCGCCAGCAGCCAAGTCAACGCGGAGGTTCCCGACGGTCGGGAGACCCAGTACTTC	CASSQVNAEVPDGRETQYF
TRBV27	.	.	TRBJ1-1	TGTGCCAGCAGTTTGTCCCAGGGAATGAACACTGAAGCTTTCTTT	CASSLSQGMNTEAFF
TRBV15	.	.	TRBJ2-3	TGTGCCACCAGCAGAGGTACCACTGCACTAGATACGCAGTATTTT	CATSRGTTALDTQYF
TRBV11-2	.	TRBD2	TRBJ2-3	TGTGCCAGCAGCTCGGGACTAGCGGGTCCCCAGGATACGCAGTATTTT	CASSSGLAGPQDTQYF
TRBV4-2	.	.	TRBJ2-5	TGTGCCAGCAGCCAAGACAGGGGCTTACAGGAGACCCAGTACTTC	CASSQDRGLQETQYF
TRBV9	.	TRBD2	TRBJ2-3	TGTGCCAGCAGCGGTAGCGGGAACCGGGGAGATACGCAGTATTTT	CASSGSGNRGDTQYF
TRBV27	.	TRBD2	TRBJ2-1	TGTGCCAGCAGTTTCTCGGCGGGAGGGTACAATGAGCAGTTCTTC	CASSFSAGGYNEQFF